The 28 T cell receptor beta chains given below trace back to one sample, sequenced in a study of technical replicates of blood from a handful of donors. Here immunoSEQ multiplex PCR was the method, and the copy in TCRdb shows in-frame clones only, minus some. The table includes approximately 99,000 clones, 95% detected once. The specimen was T cells isolated from PBMCs. These receptors were taken from a human donor in good health.

The chain carries TRBV19 and TRBJ2-1, with a tentative D call TRBD1 (6 bases). The CDR3 totals 14 residues. Trimming cost V 4 bases and J 4 bases, with 11 bases left between them. Per the germline V gene, CDR1 is LNHDA and CDR2 is SQIVND (reference sequence). This CDR3 reads CASSTGTIYNEQFF. CDR3 sequence (DNA): TGTGCCAGTAGTACGGGGACAATTTACAATGAGCAGTTCTTC.

V is TRBV5-4 and J is TRBJ2-1, with D possibly TRBD2 on 5 matching bases. V lost 10 bases to trimming and J lost 6 bases, with 17 bases between them. The CDR3 consists of 13 residues. Germline loops: CDR1 SGHNT, CDR2 YYREEE (reference sequence). The chain's CDR3 is CASRRIASNEQFF. Here the CDR3 DNA reads TGTGCCTCTCGGAGGATAGCCAGCAATGAGCAGTTCTTC.

The V call is TRBV29-1, the J call TRBJ2-1; 10 bases line up with TRBD2. J gave up 7 bases and V 6 bases, and 18 bases lay outside the gene matches. There are 17 residues in the CDR3. CDR1 is SQVTM, CDR2 ANQGSEA, per germline. CDR3 loop: CSVSRWGLAGVRNEQFF. CDR3 bases: TGCAGCGTGTCACGCTGGGGCCTAGCGGGAGTACGAAATGAGCAGTTCTTC.

The chain employs TRBV15 and TRBJ1-2, with a weak D call TRBD1 (5 bases). Germline V gene sequence: CDR1 LNHNV, CDR2 YYDKDF (reference sequence). V dropped 11 bases and J dropped 3 bases, with 13 bases sitting between them. This CDR3 region has 12 residues. The CDR3 DNA is TGTGCCGTGGGACTCCTGGACTATGGCTACACCTTC. Residues: CAVGLLDYGYTF.

The chain carries TRBV7-9 and TRBJ1-5; 12 nucleotides agree with TRBD1. V shed 5 bases and J 4 bases; nucleotides not matched to a gene: 6. The CDR3 covers 16 residues. Germline CDR1 is SEHNR and CDR2 is FQNEAQ (reference sequence). CDR3 sequence: CASSAGQGAYNQPQHF. The CDR3 nucleotides are TGTGCCAGCAGCGCGGGACAGGGGGCGTATAATCAGCCCCAGCATTTT.

The CDR3 loop is CASSLIPPDYNEQFF. The CDR3 DNA reads TGTGCCAGCAGCTTAATCCCCCCAGACTACAATGAGCAGTTCTTC. The chain couples TRBV7-3 to TRBJ2-1; D is ambiguous. V lost 1 base, J lost 3 bases, and 10 bases lay in between. Germline V lookup: CDR1 SGHTA, CDR2 FQGTGA. This CDR3 is 15 amino acids long. The full variable domain, its missing parts supplied by reference TRBV7-3 and TRBJ2-1, is GAGVSQTPSNKVTEKGKYVELRCDPISGHTALYWYRQSLGQGPEFLIYFQGTGAADDSGLPNDRFFAVRPEGSVSTLKIQRTERGDSAVYLCASSLIPPDYNEQFFGPGTRLTVL.

DNA for the CDR3: TGTGCCAGCAGCTTAGCCTGGGGGCAAAGGAACACTGAAGCTTTCTTT. Translation gives CASSLAWGQRNTEAFF. This chain connects TRBV11-3 to TRBJ1-1; the D gene is possibly TRBD1 (6 bases). Looked up from germline, CDR1 is SGHNT and CDR2 is YENEEA. Deletions cut 1 base from V and 1 base from J, with 13 bases between. This CDR3 region has 16 residues.

The CDR3, as DNA: TGTGCCAGTAGATCAAGGGGACTTATAAATACGCAGTATTTT. Translation: CASRSRGLINTQYF. The chain employs TRBV19 and TRBJ2-3; D is perhaps TRBD2 (6 bases). The germline gives CDR1 LNHDA, CDR2 SQIVND (reference sequence). The CDR3 length is 14 residues. Trimming removed 6 bases from V and 7 bases from J, with 17 bases in between.

The chain combines TRBV29-1 with TRBJ2-3; 7 bases match TRBD2. V was clipped by 6 bases and J by 0 bases; unmatched bases: 6. Germline lookup yields CDR1 SQVTM and CDR2 ANQGSEA. The CDR3 totals 14 residues. The CDR3 sequence: CSVVSGSSTDTQYF. The CDR3 DNA sequence: TGCAGCGTAGTTAGCGGGTCTAGCACAGATACGCAGTATTTT.

The chain couples TRBV30 to TRBJ2-1, with 10 bases fitting TRBD2. The length of the CDR3 is 19 residues. V lost 3 bases, J lost 0 bases, and 14 bases stayed unmatched. Germline values: CDR1 GTSNPN, CDR2 SVGIG (reference sequence). The CDR3 sequence: CAWSPASSGGRGSYNEQFF. CDR3 nucleotide sequence: TGTGCCTGGAGCCCAGCTTCTAGCGGGGGCAGGGGCTCCTACAATGAGCAGTTCTTC.

The chain's CDR3 is CAWNPGGGRTDTQYF. As DNA, the CDR3 is TGTGCCTGGAATCCTGGGGGGGGGAGGACAGATACGCAGTATTTT. The chain carries TRBV30 and TRBJ2-3; 7 nucleotides line up with TRBD2. CDR3 size: 15 residues. Trimming took 4 bases from V and 3 from J; bases not matched to a gene: 10. Germline-derived CDR1 and CDR2 are GTSNPN and SVGIG (reference sequence). The whole variable domain, remainder taken from reference TRBV30 and TRBJ2-3, is SQTIHQWPATLVQPVGSPLSLECTVEGTSNPNLYWYRQAAGRGLQLLFYSVGIGQISSEVPQNLSASRPQDRQFILSSKKLLLSDSGFYLCAWNPGGGRTDTQYFGPGTRLTVL.

The rearrangement uses TRBV7-8 and TRBJ2-1; 13 nucleotides agree with TRBD2. The V gene's germline CDR1 is SGHVS and CDR2 FQNEAQ. The CDR3 covers 17 residues. Unmatched junction bases numbered 9, after V lost 4 bases and J lost 6 bases. The DNA for the CDR3 is TGTGCCAGCAGCTCCTGGACTAGCGGGGGAATCGGCAATGAGCAGTTCTTC. It yields the protein CASSSWTSGGIGNEQFF.

The chain has TRBV2 and TRBJ2-7; 7 nucleotides agree with TRBD2. The CDR3 runs 13 residues. Germline V lookup: CDR1 SNHLY, CDR2 FYNNEI. V gave up 3 bases and J gave up 2 bases; unmatched junction bases: 1. CDR3 amino acids: CASSDRGAYEQYF. CDR3 sequence (DNA): TGTGCCAGCAGTGATCGGGGGGCCTACGAGCAGTACTTC.

CDR3 loop: CSVGTGSDTQYF. The CDR3 DNA sequence: TGCAGCGTGGGGACAGGGTCCGATACGCAGTATTTT. This chain connects TRBV29-1 to TRBJ2-3; 9 nucleotides line up with TRBD1. The CDR3 has 12 residues. V lost 6 bases to trimming and J lost 6 bases; unmatched junction nucleotides: 4. CDR1 is SQVTM and CDR2 is ANQGSEA in the germline V gene.

The rearrangement links TRBV7-2 to TRBJ2-7; 10 bases fit TRBD2. This CDR3 region has 16 residues. The V and J ends lost 4 bases and 2 bases, in that order; junction bases with no gene match: 8. CDR1 and CDR2 (germline): SGHTA, FQGNSA. The CDR3 here is CASSYRTSGTTYEQYF. The DNA of the CDR3 is TGTGCCAGCAGCTACCGGACTAGCGGAACAACCTACGAGCAGTACTTC.

The CDR3, as DNA: TGTGCCAGCAGCCCAAGGACTAGCGGGTACACAGATACGCAGTATTTT. Its protein product is CASSPRTSGYTDTQYF. This chain joins TRBV7-9 and TRBJ2-3, with 11 bases aligning to TRBD2. The CDR3 covers 16 residues. The V and J ends lost 5 bases and 2 bases, in that order; junction bases with no gene match: 6. Germline CDR1 is SEHNR and CDR2 is FQNEAQ (reference sequence).

This chain uses TRBV6-1 with TRBJ1-5; a possible D gene is TRBD1 (6 bases). With 6 bases removed from V and 7 bases from J, the gap between germline ends came to 16 bases. In germline, CDR1 is MNHNS, CDR2 SASEGT. The CDR3 is 14 amino acids. The CDR3 nucleotides read TGTGCCAGCAGCGTGGCGGGGGGCAGGCAGCCCCAGCATTTT. Translated, it gives CASSVAGGRQPQHF.

The chain has TRBV27 and TRBJ1-1; 8 nucleotides match TRBD1. V was clipped by 2 bases and J by 13 bases; unmatched bases: 12. CDR1 is MNHEY and CDR2 is SMNVEV in the germline V gene (reference sequence). This CDR3 spans 14 amino acids. The CDR3 bases are TGTGCCAGCAGTTTAATGGGGACAGGTCGAAGGGATTTCTTT. Translating gives CASSLMGTGRRDFF.

The chain combines TRBV19 with TRBJ2-7; 7 bases agree with TRBD2. V gave up 3 bases and J gave up 3 bases; unmatched junction bases: 5. The CDR3 runs to 14 residues. Germline-derived CDR1 and CDR2 are LNHDA and SQIVND (reference sequence). The CDR3 DNA is TGTGCCAGTAGTATTGGTTTAGCGGGCTACGAGCAGTACTTC. Translating gives CASSIGLAGYEQYF.

This chain joins TRBV6-5 and TRBJ2-7; TRBD1 aligns across 7 bases. The CDR3 totals 15 residues. Germline V gene sequence: CDR1 MNHEY, CDR2 SVGAGI. Trimming removed 2 bases from V and 0 bases from J; junction bases left unmatched: 4. Here the CDR3 DNA reads TGTGCCAGCAGTTACATGTGGGACAGCTCCTACGAGCAGTACTTC. It specifies CASSYMWDSSYEQYF.

Comment on this clone: One end of the junction fails to match germline, which may point to a read error. V gene TRBV6-4 combines with J gene TRBJ2-1, with 10 bases matching TRBD2. The length of the CDR3 is 15 residues. The germline CDR1 and CDR2 sequences are MRHNA and SNTAGT. The CDR3 nucleotides are TGTGCCAGCAGTGAATCAGCGGGAGGGTACAGTGAGCAGTTCTTC. The encoded protein is CASSESAGGYSEQFF.

The rearrangement uses TRBV7-2 and TRBJ2-7; 9 bases map to TRBD2. J lost 4 bases, V lost 6 bases, and 7 bases had no gene match. Germline V gene sequence: CDR1 SGHTA, CDR2 FQGNSA. The CDR3 runs 14 residues. CDR3 loop: CASRVSGRTYEQYF. The CDR3 DNA follows: TGTGCCAGCAGGGTTAGCGGGAGAACTTACGAGCAGTACTTC.

The V and J genes are TRBV29-1 and TRBJ1-3; maybe TRBD1 (5 bases). This CDR3 contains 13 residues. Per germline, CDR1 SQVTM and CDR2 ANQGSEA. Trimming pared 7 bases from V and 2 bases from J, leaving 12 bases between. The CDR3 spells CSGLTVTGNTIYF. CDR3 in DNA: TGCAGCGGGCTGACAGTCACTGGAAACACCATATATTTT.

This clone was recorded once. J is TRBJ2-3 and V is TRBV27; 8 positions match TRBD2. V gave up 2 bases and J gave up 2 bases; unmatched junction bases: 12. Germline-derived CDR1 and CDR2 are MNHEY and SMNVEV (reference sequence). The CDR3 sequence is 18 residues long. CDR3: CASSLIPPSGSPTDTQYF. CDR3 DNA: TGTGCCAGCAGTTTAATCCCCCCTAGCGGGTCCCCCACAGATACGCAGTATTTT.

A few counts support this clone. The chain links TRBV6-4 to TRBJ2-3; weak D call: TRBD1 (6 bases). The germline V and J ends were trimmed by 3 bases and 2 bases, with 15 bases remaining between them. Looked up from germline, CDR1 is MRHNA and CDR2 is SNTAGT. The CDR3 covers 16 residues. CDR3 coding DNA: TGTGCCAGCAGTGAAACCAGGGGCACACACACAGATACGCAGTATTTT. This encodes CASSETRGTHTDTQYF.

This chain joins TRBV27 and TRBJ2-1, with TRBD1 as a possible D gene (6 bases). The CDR3 is made up of 17 amino acids. The germline CDR1 and CDR2 sequences are MNHEY and SMNVEV (reference sequence). V lost 6 bases and J lost 1, with 19 bases in between. The CDR3 coding sequence is TGTGCCAGCAGGCACCTACAGGGAGAGTATTCCTACAATGAGCAGTTCTTC. This encodes CASRHLQGEYSYNEQFF.

The J gene is TRBJ2-7, the V gene TRBV2, with TRBD1 identical over 7 bases. Germline CDR1 reads SNHLY; CDR2 reads FYNNEI. With 6 bases clipped from V and 6 bases from J, the junction kept 5 bases outside the gene matches. This CDR3 spans 12 amino acids. CDR3 nucleotides: TGTGCCAGCAGCGGACAGGTTTTCGAGCAGTACTTC. This encodes CASSGQVFEQYF.

This chain connects TRBV27 to TRBJ1-6; D is unclear. The germline CDR1 and CDR2 sequences are MNHEY and SMNVEV (reference sequence). This CDR3 is built from 14 residues. V lost 2 bases and J lost 7, with 9 bases in between. This chain's CDR3 is CASSLPYLNSPLHF. The CDR3 region has the DNA TGTGCCAGCAGTTTACCGTACCTAAATTCACCCCTCCACTTT.